This is a list of T cell receptor beta chains from one sample in a study of T cell changes during pregnancy in multiple sclerosis. Clones were read by immunoSEQ multiplex PCR, and TCRdb kept only the in-frame ones, dropping some. Of under 80,000 clones listed, 75% to 95% are singletons. This material consisted of CD4+ T cells from peripheral blood mononuclear cells, taken in the second trimester of pregnancy. The receptors here all came from a female donor with multiple sclerosis, enrolled in a pregnancy study. CDR3s include the opening cysteine and the closing phenylalanine or tryptophan. Fields, in order: V gene, J gene, CDR3 protein.

>TRBV9|TRBJ1-5
CASSPGDRDNQPQHF
>TRBV7-9|TRBJ2-3
CASSQRWGGAMSTDTQYF
>TRBV19|TRBJ2-4
CASMPGEQAKNIQYF
>TRBV2|TRBJ2-6
CANRDRGFSGANVLTF
>TRBV14|TRBJ2-2
CASSQGMTGGRGELFF
>TRBV27|TRBJ1-2
CASRGTGGDYTF
>TRBV14|TRBJ1-2
CASSQGLPGNYGYTF
>TRBV6-1|TRBJ2-7
CASSVAGVPPYEQYF
>TRBV5-1|TRBJ2-3
CASSTVLYTDTQYF
>TRBV7-9|TRBJ2-1
CASSLRREPGEQFF
>TRBV18|TRBJ1-5
CASSPVRQRDSNQPQHF
>TRBV29-1|TRBJ1-1
CSVEGRMNTEAFF
>TRBV7-9|TRBJ2-5
CASSLGLAGETQYF
>TRBV12-5|TRBJ1-1
CASGPGQENTEAFF
>TRBV7-9|TRBJ2-1
CASSLGRQGLYNEQFF
>TRBV6-6|TRBJ1-1
CASSAMGGTEAFF
>TRBV7-8|TRBJ2-5
CASSPRLGETQYF
>TRBV27|TRBJ2-2
CASRFQGGTGELFF
>TRBV5-1|TRBJ2-7
CASSFRGGSSYEQYF
>TRBV5-1|TRBJ2-1
CASSPRLAQFNEQFF
>TRBV27|TRBJ2-5
CASSLWGGRGQETQYF
>TRBV28|TRBJ2-5
CASRWMGGTGETQYF
>TRBV28|TRBJ2-1
CASNRVPRGNEQFF
>TRBV5-1|TRBJ2-7
CASSPNPGNGYEQYF
>TRBV5-4|TRBJ2-5
CASSKIRGGETQYF
>TRBV2|TRBJ2-1
CASSVGQRYNEQFF
>TRBV5-4|TRBJ1-2
CASSLAGYDYGYTF
>TRBV5-1|TRBJ2-3
CASSLGGRTDTQYF
>TRBV30|TRBJ2-1
CAWRGRDSRRDEQFF
>TRBV7-9|TRBJ2-2
CASSLSPSGDTGELFF
>TRBV7-2|TRBJ1-6
CASSSQGTANSPLHF
>TRBV29-1|TRBJ1-1
CSVEGHPTTWDRGPEAFF
>TRBV6-6|TRBJ2-2
CASKQGVTGELFF
>TRBV6-1|TRBJ1-6
CASSDRTGFNSPLHF
>TRBV7-2|TRBJ2-3
CASSLRISGSTDTQYF
>TRBV19|TRBJ2-5
CASSLTPTQETQYF
>TRBV27|TRBJ2-1
CASGGTIYNEQFF
>TRBV27|TRBJ1-2
CASKSQGTNYGYTF
>TRBV14|TRBJ2-7
CASSSRRRVYEQYF
>TRBV29-1|TRBJ2-6
CSVGTSTVSLTGANVLTF
>TRBV10-3|TRBJ2-7
CAIRGTEDTYEQYF
>TRBV4-1|TRBJ2-1
CASSPQAGGFNEQFF
>TRBV19|TRBJ1-1
CASSIDAATETQAFF
>TRBV20-1|TRBJ2-3
CSASAGTQYF
>TRBV11-3|TRBJ2-3
CASSLGIGGSDTQYF
>TRBV7-9|TRBJ2-2
CASNFLSGNTGELFF
>TRBV18|TRBJ1-1
CASSPIPPTGAFMNTEAFF
>TRBV6-5|TRBJ2-3
CASSYIAGTGSDTQYF
>TRBV13|TRBJ1-2
CASSKASLQGADYGYTF
>TRBV29-1|TRBJ2-1
CSVETGEQFF
>TRBV5-4|TRBJ1-1
CASSWDSMNTEAFF
>TRBV5-4|TRBJ2-1
CASSPRTSYNEQFF